This TCR beta chain is drawn from a study of blood T cell repertoires in COVID-19 (dated by TCRdb to 2019 to 2021). About the full investigation: Samples covering the acute and convalescent phases of COVID-19 were provided by collaborators in the United States, Italy and Spain. The prospective study material was composed of cDNA or gDNA derived from T cells, B-cell-depleted T cells, or PBMCs. Subjects who had been exposed to COVID-19, were actively infected with it, or had recovered from it provided the deeply sampled blood TCRbeta repertoires that made up the dataset. The repertoires were released in a freely available public database intended as a resource for research on the immune response to SARS-CoV-2. Samples were obtained from the ongoing ImmuneRACE study (first 160 participants) and from about 1,300 subjects provided by 6 global collaborators. Nearly every sample came with metadata listing a de-identified subject ID, COVID-19 status, age in years and sex. Where available, HLA class I and class II types were obtained from metadata supplied by the sample provider rather than from assay-based typing.

Remarks on this clone: No antigen is known for it. No base-level quality is on record; no much larger clone is a single base apart.

Whole blood was collected in K2EDTA tubes by collaborating institutions according to the institutions' own protocols. For TCRbeta analysis, collaborator samples were shipped as frozen whole blood, as isolated PBMCs, or as DNA extracted from either sample type. Summary of the overall study and its limitations: The amount of clinical and demographic metadata varied by source and participant and was provided uncurated.

The CDR1 and CDR2 encoded by the germline V gene are MDHEN and SYDVKM. V sheds 8 bases and J sheds 4 bases, leaving 14 bases between their ends. Measured from the cysteine to the phenylalanine, the CDR3 is 13 residues long. The DNA shown is the 39-base CDR3, in frame from base 1. TCRbeta CDR3 regions were amplified from genomic DNA using the immunoSEQ Assay, a bias-controlled multiplex PCR. Processing in the source paper ran as follows. Within the assay, amplification of reference gene primers was used to estimate how many nucleated cells each sample contained. Sequence reads were collapsed and filtered to measure the absolute abundance of every unique TCRbeta CDR3 rearrangement. For each sample, productive Simpson clonality was calculated as the square root of Simpson's diversity index across productive rearrangements. The immuneACCESS repertoire file appears here via TCRdb, limited to in-frame rearrangements. These files lack a portion of the clones; in checked studies, under half of the deficit traces to unresolved V genes, and the cause of the others is not known. The DNA gave D and trimming, while V, J and clone size come from that table. The sample profile shows 120,000 to 150,000 clones; approximately 89% of them were found once. Around 1.5% of the sample is held by the ten biggest clonotypes.

The sequenced material came from peripheral blood. The sequence derives from a human donor in a cohort sampled during active COVID-19. The sequence links TRBV28 to TRBJ1-2; TRBD1 is possibly the D segment (6 matching bases). CDR3 loop: CASGQQGSYGYTF. DNA sequence: TGTGCCAGCGGACAACAGGGATCCTATGGCTACACCTTC.